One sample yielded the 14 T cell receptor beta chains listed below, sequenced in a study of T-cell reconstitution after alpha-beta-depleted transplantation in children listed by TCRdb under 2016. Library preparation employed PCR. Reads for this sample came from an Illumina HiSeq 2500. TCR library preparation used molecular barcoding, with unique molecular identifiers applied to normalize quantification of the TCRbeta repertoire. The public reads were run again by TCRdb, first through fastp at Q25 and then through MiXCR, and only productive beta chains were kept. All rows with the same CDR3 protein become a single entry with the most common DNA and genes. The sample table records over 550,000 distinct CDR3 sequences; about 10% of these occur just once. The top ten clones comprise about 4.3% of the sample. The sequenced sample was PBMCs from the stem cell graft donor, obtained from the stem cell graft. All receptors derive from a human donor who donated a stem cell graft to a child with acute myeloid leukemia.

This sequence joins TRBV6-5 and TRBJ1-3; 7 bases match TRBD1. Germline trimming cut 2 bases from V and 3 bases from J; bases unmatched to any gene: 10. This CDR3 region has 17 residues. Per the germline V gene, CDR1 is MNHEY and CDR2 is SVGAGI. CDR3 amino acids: CASSYANRGASGNTIYF. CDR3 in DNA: TGTGCCAGCAGTTACGCAAACAGGGGAGCAAGTGGAAACACCATATATTTT.

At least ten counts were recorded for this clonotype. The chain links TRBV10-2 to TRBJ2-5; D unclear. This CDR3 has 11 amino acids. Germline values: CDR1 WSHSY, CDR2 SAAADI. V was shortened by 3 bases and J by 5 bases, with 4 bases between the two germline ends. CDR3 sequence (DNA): TGCGCCAGCAGTGACCGGGAGACCCAGTACTTC. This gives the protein CASSDRETQYF.

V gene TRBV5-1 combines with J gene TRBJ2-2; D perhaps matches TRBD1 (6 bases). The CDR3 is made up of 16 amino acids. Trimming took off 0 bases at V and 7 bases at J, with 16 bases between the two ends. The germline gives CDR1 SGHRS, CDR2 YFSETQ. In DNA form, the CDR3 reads TGCGCCAGCAGCTTGGATTCTACAGGGCTCGGCGGGGAGCTGTTTTTT. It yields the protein CASSLDSTGLGGELFF.

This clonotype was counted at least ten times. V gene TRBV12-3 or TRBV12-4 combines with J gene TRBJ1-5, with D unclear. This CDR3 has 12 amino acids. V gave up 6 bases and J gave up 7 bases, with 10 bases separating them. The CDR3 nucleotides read TGTGCCAGCAGCGTAAGCAGGCAGCCCCAGCATTTT. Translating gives CASSVSRQPQHF.

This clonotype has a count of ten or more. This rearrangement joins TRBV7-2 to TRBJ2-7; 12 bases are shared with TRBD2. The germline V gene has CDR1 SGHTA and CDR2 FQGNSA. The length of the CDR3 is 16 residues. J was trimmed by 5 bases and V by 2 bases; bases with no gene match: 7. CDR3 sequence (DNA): TGTGCCAGCAGCTTAACTAGCGGGAGGCCCTCGAACGAGCAGTACTTC. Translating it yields CASSLTSGRPSNEQYF.

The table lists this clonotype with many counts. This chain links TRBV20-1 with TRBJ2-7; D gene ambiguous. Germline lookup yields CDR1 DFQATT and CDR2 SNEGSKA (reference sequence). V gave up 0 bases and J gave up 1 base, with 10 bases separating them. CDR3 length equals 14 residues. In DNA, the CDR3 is TGCAGTGCTAGAGATTTTGCTGGTTCCTACGAGCAGTACTTC. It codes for CSARDFAGSYEQYF.

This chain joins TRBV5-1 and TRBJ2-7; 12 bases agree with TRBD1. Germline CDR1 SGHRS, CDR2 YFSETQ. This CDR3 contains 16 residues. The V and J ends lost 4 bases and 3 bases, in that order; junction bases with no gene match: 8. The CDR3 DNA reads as TGCGCCAGCAGCCCGGGACAGGGGGCAATCGGCTACGAGCAGTACTTC. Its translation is CASSPGQGAIGYEQYF.

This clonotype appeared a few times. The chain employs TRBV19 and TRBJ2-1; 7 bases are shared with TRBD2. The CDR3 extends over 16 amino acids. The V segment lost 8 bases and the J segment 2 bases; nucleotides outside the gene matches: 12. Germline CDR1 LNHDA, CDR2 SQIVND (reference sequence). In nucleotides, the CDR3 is TGTGCCAGTGTGGCCTCTCTAGCGGCGCCCTACAATGAGCAGTTCTTC. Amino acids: CASVASLAAPYNEQFF.

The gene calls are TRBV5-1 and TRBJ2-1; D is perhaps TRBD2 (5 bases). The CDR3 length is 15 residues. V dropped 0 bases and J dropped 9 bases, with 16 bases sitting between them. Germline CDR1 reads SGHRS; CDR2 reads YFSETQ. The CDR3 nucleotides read TGCGCCAGCAGCTTGGCCGCTCGGTCAGAGGGTGAGCAGTTCTTC. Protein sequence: CASSLAARSEGEQFF.

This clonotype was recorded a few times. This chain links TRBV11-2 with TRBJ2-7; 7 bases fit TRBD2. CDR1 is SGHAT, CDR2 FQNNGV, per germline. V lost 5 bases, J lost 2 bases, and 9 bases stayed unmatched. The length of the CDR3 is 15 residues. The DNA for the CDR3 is TGTGCCAGCAGCCTTGAAGGCGGGGGAGCCTACGAGCAGTACTTC. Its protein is CASSLEGGGAYEQYF.

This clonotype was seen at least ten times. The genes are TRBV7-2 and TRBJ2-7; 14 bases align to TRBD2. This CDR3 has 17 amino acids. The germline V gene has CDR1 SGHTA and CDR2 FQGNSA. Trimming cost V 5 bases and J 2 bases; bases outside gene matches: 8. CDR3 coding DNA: TGTGCCAGCAGCCGCCGGACTAGCGGGAGGAACCCCTACGAGCAGTACTTC. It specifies CASSRRTSGRNPYEQYF.

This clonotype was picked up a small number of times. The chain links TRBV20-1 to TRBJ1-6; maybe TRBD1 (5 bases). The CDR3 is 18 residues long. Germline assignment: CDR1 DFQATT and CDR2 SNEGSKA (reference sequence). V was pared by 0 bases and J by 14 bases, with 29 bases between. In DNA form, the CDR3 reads TGCAGTGCTAGAGACCCCGGTAGGGCCAGGGCAATCCGGGTGGCCCTCCACTTT. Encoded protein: CSARDPGRARAIRVALHF.

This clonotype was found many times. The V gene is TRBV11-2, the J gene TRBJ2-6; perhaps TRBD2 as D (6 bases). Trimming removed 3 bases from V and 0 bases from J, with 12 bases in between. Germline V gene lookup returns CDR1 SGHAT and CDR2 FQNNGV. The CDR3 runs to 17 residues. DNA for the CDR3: TGTGCCAGCAGCTTGGGGGGTAGGATCTCTGGGGCCAACGTCCTGACTTTC. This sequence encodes CASSLGGRISGANVLTF. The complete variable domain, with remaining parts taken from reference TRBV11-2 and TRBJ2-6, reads EAGVAQSPRYKIIEKRQSVAFWCNPISGHATLYWYQQILGQGPKLLIQFQNNGVVDDSQLPKDRFSAERLKGVDSTLKIQPAKLEDSAVYLCASSLGGRISGANVLTFGAGSRLTVL.

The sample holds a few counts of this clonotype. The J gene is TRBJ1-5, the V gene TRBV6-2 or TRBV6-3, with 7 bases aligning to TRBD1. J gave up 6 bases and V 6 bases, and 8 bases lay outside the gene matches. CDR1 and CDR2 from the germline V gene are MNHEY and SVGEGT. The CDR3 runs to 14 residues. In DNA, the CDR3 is TGTGCCAGCAGCCGACAGGGACAAGTTCAGCCCCAGCATTTT. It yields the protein CASSRQGQVQPQHF.